The clone carrying this TCR beta chain appeared a few times. The antigen remains undetermined. These data come from a study of glioma-infiltrating T cells. The study's findings and limits: Non-neoplastic patients had below-expected tissue-blood divergence, while all gliomas exceeded expectation. Tissue and blood shared very few CDR3 sequences.

Amplification of TCR alpha and beta CDR3 regions from RNA used iRepertoire nested multiplex PCR. Input was roughly 95-450 ng of tissue mRNA or PBMC total RNA. TCRdb redid the calling of the multiplex PCR reads with MiXCR, one entry per CDR3 protein. The sample gives 150,000 to 200,000 distinct CDR3 sequences, about 46% of which show up once; over 4% is in the top ten. Germline V gene sequence: CDR1 SGHRS, CDR2 YFSETQ. CDR3 length: 15 residues. The germline V and J ends were trimmed by 0 bases and 0 bases, with 8 bases remaining between them. The chain employs TRBV5-1 and TRBJ2-3, with no clear D. The TCR comes from a human donor with low-grade glioma or glioblastoma, undergoing nonglioma brain surgery, or in good health (not recorded which). Sequences were obtained from glioma tissue, nonneoplastic brain tissue, or PBMCs (not recorded which). The DNA of the CDR3 is TGCGCCAGCAGCTTGGCAGCGCCAAGCACAGATACGCAGTATTTT. This codes for CASSLAAPSTDTQYF.